A single sample gave rise to the 21 T cell receptor beta chains below, sequenced in a study of cytomegalovirus exposure and HLA in healthy donors (dated by TCRdb to about 2017). The library was obtained by the immunoSEQ multiplex PCR assay. For the multiplex PCR, a mixture combining 60 forward primers for TCR Vbeta segments and 13 reverse primers for TCR Jbeta segments was used. TCRdb took over this immuneACCESS table, retaining in-frame rearrangements with V and J assigned. Such tables are incomplete; in checked studies, under half of the missing clones stem from an unresolved V gene, and the remainder is unexplained. The table for this sample lists roughly 200,000 clones; about 9.4% of them were counted only once. The leading ten clones occupy roughly 1.3% of the sample. Sequencing input: PBMCs. The receptors derive from a woman younger than 45 in good health and CMV-seropositive.

The rearrangement links TRBV18 to TRBJ1-1, with 7 bases that match TRBD1. The CDR3 length is 16 residues. Germline V gene sequence: CDR1 KGHSH, CDR2 LQKENI. The junction had 8 bases not matched to a gene; V was cut back by 3 bases and J by 1 base. The CDR3 loop is CASSPSSTGENTEAFF. DNA of the CDR3: TGTGCCAGCTCACCGTCCTCCACAGGGGAGAACACTGAAGCTTTCTTT.

This clone was observed a handful of times. The J gene is TRBJ2-7, the V gene TRBV12-5; 7 bases align to TRBD1. Unmatched junction bases numbered 12, after V lost 3 bases and J lost 4 bases. CDR1 is LGHNT, CDR2 FRNRAP, per germline. This CDR3 comprises 16 residues. CDR3 sequence (DNA): TGTGCTAGTGGTTTTATCCCTGCGACAGGGAATTACGAGCAGTACTTC. It is translated as CASGFIPATGNYEQYF.

This clone has a count of ten or more. The chain combines TRBV27 with TRBJ2-2; D gene unclear. V lost 5 bases and J 3 bases, leaving 4 bases between the germline ends. CDR1 MNHEY and CDR2 SMNVEV come from the germline V gene (reference sequence). This CDR3 is 12 amino acids long. In DNA, the CDR3 is TGTGCCAGCAGTCCCTACACCGGGGAGCTGTTTTTT. Amino acids: CASSPYTGELFF.

V and J are TRBV5-6 and TRBJ2-7, with 8 positions matching TRBD1. The germline V gene encodes CDR1 SGHDT and CDR2 YYEEEE. The CDR3 spans 14 residues. V lost 0 bases, J lost 2 bases, and 1 base stayed unmatched. CDR3 DNA: TGTGCCAGCAGCTTGGTGGGACAGGCCTACGAGCAGTACTTC. It codes for CASSLVGQAYEQYF.

This clone appeared a few times. V and J are TRBV10-3 and TRBJ1-4; perhaps TRBD1 as D (5 bases). V was pared by 10 bases and J by 1 base, with 10 bases between. The CDR3 has 13 amino acids. CDR1 is ENHRY and CDR2 is SYGVKD in the germline V gene. CDR3 DNA: TGTGCCAACGACAGTAAAACTAATGAAAAACTGTTTTTT. It yields the protein CANDSKTNEKLFF.

The genes are TRBV18 and TRBJ2-1; possibly TRBD2 for D (5 bases). V lost 3 bases, J lost 6 bases, and 18 bases lay in between. Germline V gene lookup returns CDR1 KGHSH and CDR2 LQKENI. This CDR3 region has 16 residues. DNA for the CDR3: TGTGCCAGCTCACCGAAGTGGCTAGTTAGCGCCAATGAGCAGTTCTTC. It codes for CASSPKWLVSANEQFF.

This clone was counted only a few times. This sequence joins TRBV5-1 and TRBJ1-1; D unclear. The germline V gene has CDR1 SGHRS and CDR2 YFSETQ. The CDR3 covers 15 residues. V lost 4 bases and J 1 base, leaving 14 bases between the germline ends. CDR3 bases: TGCGCCAGCAGCATAACTCTGGGAGGGAACACTGAAGCTTTCTTT. Translation: CASSITLGGNTEAFF.

Regarding this clone: One junction end disagrees with the germline gene, perhaps due to a read error. The V and J genes are TRBV5-1 and TRBJ2-7, with 11 nucleotides matching TRBD2. There are 14 residues in the CDR3. Germline V CDR1 and CDR2: SGHRS, YFSETQ. CDR3 sequence (DNA): TGCGCCAGCACCTTGACTAGCGGGGCCTACGAGCAGTACTTC. It codes for CASTLTSGAYEQYF.

In regard to this clone: The junction departs from the called germline gene at one end, perhaps through a read error. This chain uses TRBV4-2 with TRBJ1-2, with 7 bases aligning to TRBD1. This CDR3 is 15 amino acids long. Per the germline V gene, CDR1 is LGHNA and CDR2 is YNFKEQ. CDR3 in amino acids: CANSPDPDRAYGYTF. In DNA form, the CDR3 reads TGTGCCAACAGCCCGGATCCCGACAGGGCGTATGGCTACACCTTC.

This clone was detected many times. The chain employs TRBV14 and TRBJ2-1; the match to TRBD2 covers 7 bases. The V and J ends lost 4 bases and 3 bases, in that order; junction bases with no gene match: 9. The CDR3 runs 16 residues. CDR1 and CDR2 (germline): SGHDN, FVKESK. The CDR3: CASSPLSGIGYNEQFF. CDR3 in DNA: TGTGCCAGCAGCCCCCTAAGCGGGATCGGCTACAATGAGCAGTTCTTC. Full variable domain (missing parts from reference TRBV14 and TRBJ2-1): EAGVTQFPSHSVIEKGQTVTLRCDPISGHDNLYWYRRVMGKEIKFLLHFVKESKQDESGMPNNRFLAERTGGTYSTLKVQPAELEDSGVYFCASSPLSGIGYNEQFFGPGTRLTVL.

This chain joins TRBV11-1 and TRBJ2-3, with D perhaps matching TRBD2 (6 bases). CDR1 and CDR2 from the germline V gene are SGHAT and FQDESV (reference sequence). The CDR3 length is 14 residues. The V and J ends lost 2 bases and 4 bases respectively, with 10 bases between them. The CDR3 bases are TGTGCCAGCAGCTTACTAGGGGAGGCAGATACGCAGTATTTT. The encoded protein is CASSLLGEADTQYF.

The chain is built from TRBV9 and TRBJ2-5, with D maybe TRBD2 (7 bases). Trimming took off 0 bases at V and 5 bases at J, with 17 bases between the two ends. This CDR3 has 16 amino acids. Germline V gene sequence: CDR1 SGDLS, CDR2 YYNGEE. CDR3 amino acids: CASSVGSRGRQETQYF. Here the CDR3 DNA reads TGTGCCAGCAGCGTAGGATCGCGGGGGCGCCAGGAGACCCAGTACTTC.

The rearrangement links TRBV7-9 to TRBJ1-4; TRBD1 matches at 7 bases. The germline V gene encodes CDR1 SEHNR and CDR2 FQNEAQ (reference sequence). The CDR3 is made up of 16 amino acids. J lost 3 bases, V lost 7 bases, and 11 bases had no gene match. DNA of the CDR3: TGTGCCAGCAACAAGCTACAGGGGATGGCTAATGAAAAACTGTTTTTT. It encodes CASNKLQGMANEKLFF.

This CDR3 reads CASGTLNTEAFF. CDR3 nucleotides: TGCGCCAGTGGGACACTAAACACTGAAGCTTTCTTT. The chain is built from TRBV5-1 and TRBJ1-1; the D gene is possibly TRBD1 (6 bases). Germline CDR1 and CDR2: SGHRS and YFSETQ. The CDR3 sequence is 12 residues long. The V gene lost 8 bases and the J gene lost 2 bases, with 10 bases spanning the gap.

This clone was recorded a few times. The chain uses TRBV7-7 and TRBJ2-5; no clear D. Germline V lookup: CDR1 SSHAT, CDR2 FNYEAQ (reference sequence). The length of the CDR3 is 13 residues. The germline V and J ends were trimmed by 1 base and 2 bases, with 5 bases remaining between them. As DNA, the CDR3 is TGTGCCAGCAGCTTAGTCTTACAAGAGACCCAGTACTTC. The encoded protein is CASSLVLQETQYF.

This clone was seen only a few times. This chain connects TRBV27 to TRBJ2-5, with TRBD2 matching 7 bases. Germline trimming cut 5 bases from V and 4 bases from J; bases unmatched to any gene: 7. Germline CDR1 MNHEY, CDR2 SMNVEV (reference sequence). CDR3 size: 14 residues. The CDR3 coding sequence is TGTGCCAGCAGTCCCTGGGGGGGAATAGAGACCCAGTACTTC. It codes for CASSPWGGIETQYF.

The sample holds a few counts of this clone. The chain is built from TRBV19 and TRBJ2-1; 8 bases match TRBD2. This CDR3 has 14 residues. J was trimmed by 7 bases and V by 3 bases; bases with no gene match: 5. Germline CDR1 and CDR2: LNHDA and SQIVND (reference sequence). The CDR3 region has the DNA TGTGCCAGTAGTATTATAGCGGGACTTAATGAGCAGTTCTTC. This sequence encodes CASSIIAGLNEQFF.

This clone occurred a few times. This chain connects TRBV7-6 to TRBJ2-7, with D perhaps TRBD1 (6 bases). This CDR3 region has 15 residues. Trimming took off 1 base at V and 1 base at J, with 11 bases between the two ends. In germline, CDR1 is SGHVS, CDR2 FNYEAQ. The CDR3 reads CASSLGTGLSYEQYF. The CDR3 nucleotides read TGTGCCAGCAGCTTAGGCACAGGGTTGTCCTACGAGCAGTACTTC.

The chain recombines TRBV4-2 with TRBJ2-2; 8 bases map to TRBD1. Trimming at V came to 0 bases and at J to 5 bases, leaving 8 bases not matched to a gene. The length of the CDR3 is 17 residues. Germline lookup yields CDR1 LGHNA and CDR2 YNFKEQ. The CDR3 region has the DNA TGTGCCAGCAGCCAAGATAGAGGGACAGGAACTACCGGGGAGCTGTTTTTT. Its protein is CASSQDRGTGTTGELFF.

This clone showed up just a few times. The J gene is TRBJ2-7, the V gene TRBV5-1, with TRBD1 matching over 7 bases. CDR1 SGHRS and CDR2 YFSETQ come from the germline V gene. The CDR3 length is 13 residues. V was clipped by 7 bases and J by 0 bases; unmatched bases: 4. The CDR3 DNA reads TGCGCCAGCCGACGGGACAGCTCCTACGAGCAGTACTTC. As protein: CASRRDSSYEQYF.

The chain carries TRBV25-1 and TRBJ1-4; D remains ambiguous. CDR1 is MGHDK and CDR2 is SYGVNS in the germline V gene. Trimming removed 2 bases from V and 7 bases from J, with 17 bases in between. This CDR3 is 16 amino acids long. The DNA for the CDR3 is TGTGCCAGCAGTGAAGGGGAGCGACTGGGCGTTGAAAAACTGTTTTTT. Translated, it gives CASSEGERLGVEKLFF. The full variable domain, rest sourced from reference TRBV25-1 and TRBJ1-4, is EADIYQTPRYLVIGTGKKITLECSQTMGHDKMYWYQQDPGMELHLIHYSYGVNSTEKGDLSSESTVSRIRTEHFPLTLESARPSHTSQYLCASSEGERLGVEKLFFGSGTQLSVL.